This entry lists 22 T cell receptor beta chains sequenced from one sample in a study of T cell repertoires in aging, cancer and after chemotherapy. Multiplex touch-down PCR with TRB-A/B primers amplified rearranged V-D-J TRB sequences. TCRdb passed the multiplex PCR reads through MiXCR, listing each CDR3 protein once. This sample has approximately 270 distinct CDR3 sequences; 30% to 35% occur once, and the top ten carry roughly 47%. Amplification of TCR beta used genomic DNA extracted from peripheral blood. Sequenced material: blood. The source of these receptors is a human donor with a blood cancer.

Relative to its sample, this clonotype is large. This chain joins TRBV27 and TRBJ1-5; the D is unclear. Per the germline V gene, CDR1 is MNHEY and CDR2 is SMNVEV (reference sequence). The CDR3 length is 14 residues. The ends were cut back, 3 bases at V and 0 bases at J, with 6 bases in the middle. The CDR3 protein is CASSFRYSNQPQHF. CDR3 bases: TGTGCCAGCAGTTTCAGGTATAGCAATCAGCCCCAGCATTTT.

This clonotype has a single count. The chain links TRBV6-5 to TRBJ1-1; maybe TRBD1 (6 bases). The CDR3 spans 14 residues. The V gene's germline CDR1 is MNHEY and CDR2 SVGAGI. V lost 8 bases, J lost 0 bases, and 13 bases lay in between. CDR3 sequence reads: CASPRGDMNTEAFF. The CDR3 DNA reads as TGTGCCAGCCCCCGGGGGGACATGAACACTGAAGCTTTCTTT.

In its sample, this clonotype ranks as large. The chain uses TRBV6-5 and TRBJ1-5, with D possibly being TRBD1 (5 bases). Germline V gene lookup returns CDR1 MNHEY and CDR2 SVGAGI. The CDR3 runs to 11 residues. Trimming stripped 5 bases from V and 9 bases from J, with 8 bases between. The CDR3 region has the DNA TGTGCCAGCAGTCAAAGGGGGCCCCAGCATTTT. This translates into CASSQRGPQHF.

This clonotype is hyperexpanded by share. The gene calls are TRBV19 and TRBJ2-7; D is unclear. The ends were cut back, 2 bases at V and 5 bases at J, with 4 bases in the middle. The germline V gene encodes CDR1 LNHDA and CDR2 SQIVND (reference sequence). The length of the CDR3 is 11 residues. The CDR3 region is CASSIFDEQYF. The CDR3 DNA reads TGTGCCAGTAGTATATTTGACGAGCAGTACTTC.

This clonotype was recorded only once. This sequence joins TRBV7-2 and TRBJ2-5, with 8 bases lining up with TRBD1. The CDR3 runs to 15 residues. CDR1 is SGHTA, CDR2 FQGNSA, per germline. V was clipped by 1 base and J by 4 bases; unmatched bases: 5. This CDR3 is CASSLVVRGRETQYF. In DNA, the CDR3 is TGTGCCAGCAGCTTAGTTGTCAGGGGGCGAGAGACCCAGTACTTC.

This chain joins TRBV6-5 and TRBJ2-1; tentatively, D is TRBD2 (7 bases). Germline CDR1 MNHEY, CDR2 SVGAGI. The CDR3 runs to 15 residues. Trimming took off 8 bases at V and 3 bases at J, with 17 bases between the two ends. The CDR3 sequence is CASGGGRAIYNEQFF. The CDR3 nucleotides read TGTGCCAGCGGAGGGGGGAGGGCAATCTACAATGAGCAGTTCTTC.

The chain carries TRBV19 and TRBJ2-1; 7 bases fit TRBD1. The CDR3 has 14 amino acids. CDR1 LNHDA and CDR2 SQIVND come from the germline V gene (reference sequence). The V and J ends lost 2 bases and 10 bases, in that order; junction bases with no gene match: 8. The CDR3: CASSISGTAYEQFF. In nucleotides, the CDR3 is TGTGCCAGTAGTATATCGGGGACAGCGTACGAGCAGTTCTTC. The full variable domain, its missing parts supplied by reference TRBV19 and TRBJ2-1, is DGGITQSPKYLFRKEGQNVTLSCEQNLNHDAMYWYRQDPGQGLRLIYYSQIVNDFQKGDIAEGYSVSREKKESFPLTVTSAQKNPTAFYLCASSISGTAYEQFFGPGTRLTVL.

Relative to its sample, this clonotype is large (0.1 to 1%). CDR3: CASRIGNSPLHF. CDR3 in DNA: TGTGCCAGCAGAATCGGGAATTCACCCCTCCACTTT. The J gene is TRBJ1-6, the V gene TRBV6-5; D gene uncertain. Germline lookup yields CDR1 MNHEY and CDR2 SVGAGI. This CDR3 spans 12 amino acids. V was pared by 6 bases and J by 7 bases, with 7 bases between.

In its sample, this clonotype was seen once. The chain is built from TRBV29-1 and TRBJ2-5; D not certain. Trimming shortened V by 3 bases and J by 5 bases, and 7 bases separated the two germline ends. The CDR3 covers 11 residues. Germline values: CDR1 SQVTM, CDR2 ANQGSEA. The chain's CDR3 is CSVDGDETQYF. CDR3 in DNA: TGCAGCGTTGATGGTGACGAGACCCAGTACTTC.

This clonotype was seen just once. V and J are TRBV6-5 and TRBJ2-1, with 8 bases matching TRBD2. This CDR3 spans 18 amino acids. Germline V CDR1 and CDR2: MNHEY, SVGAGI. V lost 0 bases, J lost 2 bases, and 9 bases stayed unmatched. The CDR3 nucleotides read TGTGCCAGCAGTTACTCCCTGTGGACTAGCCGGCCCTACAATGAGCAGTTCTTC. Amino acid sequence: CASSYSLWTSRPYNEQFF.

In its sample, this clonotype ranks as medium-sized. As DNA, the CDR3 is TGTGCCAGCAGCTCGCGGCGGGACAGGTCAGTGGTACGCAATCAGCCCCAGCATTTT. Translation gives CASSSRRDRSVVRNQPQHF. This chain joins TRBV5-6 and TRBJ1-5; 8 bases are shared with TRBD1. The CDR3 extends over 19 amino acids. V trimming: 3 bases; J trimming: 2 bases; junction bases outside the gene matches: 16. The V gene's germline CDR1 is SGHDT and CDR2 YYEEEE.

V is TRBV4-1 and J is TRBJ2-7; 10 positions agree with TRBD2. Germline values: CDR1 MGHRA, CDR2 YSYEKL. The CDR3 loop spans 16 amino acids. Trimming removed 3 bases from V and 3 bases from J; junction bases left unmatched: 8. The CDR3 sequence: CASSQATSGALYEQYF. CDR3 coding DNA: TGCGCCAGCAGCCAGGCCACTAGCGGGGCTCTCTACGAGCAGTACTTC.

By sample share, this clonotype is large. CDR3 in DNA: TGTGCCAGCAGCTCCGGGACACAGAGCTCTGGAAACACCATATATTTT. It encodes CASSSGTQSSGNTIYF. This chain uses TRBV12-3 or TRBV12-4 with TRBJ1-3; the D gene is possibly TRBD1 (6 bases). V was shortened by 6 bases and J by 0 bases, with 15 bases between the two germline ends. The CDR3 is 16 residues long.

This clonotype was seen a handful of times. Sequence at one end of the junction differs from germline and may be a read error. The chain is built from TRBV2 and TRBJ1-5; D is perhaps TRBD1 (6 bases). The CDR3 has 16 residues. Germline V gene lookup returns CDR1 SNHLY and CDR2 FYNNEI. The CDR3 reads CASREGGRRSNQPQHF. CDR3 nucleotides: TGTGCCAGCCGTGAGGGGGGGCGAAGGAGTAATCAGCCCCAGCATTTT.

V gene TRBV19 combines with J gene TRBJ2-7; TRBD2 matches 9 bases. After removal of 9 bases from V and 4 bases from J, the junction contained 16 bases not matched to a gene. The CDR3 is 16 residues long. The V gene's germline CDR1 is LNHDA and CDR2 SQIVND (reference sequence). This chain's CDR3 is CASSLRLASGKYEQYF. CDR3 DNA sequence: TGTGCCAGCAGCTTACGGCTGGCTAGCGGGAAGTACGAGCAGTACTTC. Using reference TRBV19 and TRBJ2-7 for the parts outside the CDR3, the full variable domain is DGGITQSPKYLFRKEGQNVTLSCEQNLNHDAMYWYRQDPGQGLRLIYYSQIVNDFQKGDIAEGYSVSREKKESFPLTVTSAQKNPTAFYLCASSLRLASGKYEQYFGPGTRLTVT.

This clonotype is labeled as large. The chain recombines TRBV10-3 with TRBJ1-3; 9 nucleotides match TRBD1. The germline V gene encodes CDR1 ENHRY and CDR2 SYGVKD. The ends lost 9 bases at V and 0 bases at J; junction bases unmatched: 6. CDR3 length: 15 residues. CDR3 amino acids: CAIGTGPLSGNTIYF. CDR3 coding DNA: TGTGCCATTGGGACAGGGCCCCTCTCTGGAAACACCATATATTTT.

Relative to its sample, this clonotype is large (0.1 to 1%). The V call is TRBV27, the J call TRBJ2-7; TRBD2 might be the D (6 bases). V gave up 6 bases and J gave up 4 bases, with 22 bases separating them. There are 16 residues in the CDR3. CDR1 and CDR2 (germline): MNHEY, SMNVEV (reference sequence). In nucleotides, the CDR3 is TGTGCCAGCAGCCCCCACGGGCGGGATGGTGGTTACGAGCAGTACTTC. The encoded protein is CASSPHGRDGGYEQYF.

Comment on this clonotype: This may come from a read error, since a much larger clone is one base off. The chain is built from TRBV4-2 and TRBJ2-1; 9 nucleotides match TRBD1. The CDR3 runs to 14 residues. J gave up 7 bases and V 1 base, and 2 bases lay outside the gene matches. The germline V gene has CDR1 LGHNA and CDR2 YNFKEQ. Written as DNA, the CDR3 is TGTGCCAGCAGCCAAGGGACAGGGGATAATGAGCAGTTCTTC. This sequence encodes CASSQGTGDNEQFF.

The chain recombines TRBV5-1 with TRBJ2-1; possible D gene TRBD1, 5 bases. Germline loops: CDR1 SGHRS, CDR2 YFSETQ. With 4 bases removed from V and 3 bases from J, the gap between germline ends came to 5 bases. This CDR3 is built from 12 residues. CDR3 in amino acids: CASSGHYNEQFF. DNA of the CDR3: TGCGCCAGCAGCGGACACTACAATGAGCAGTTCTTC.

Judged by abundance, this clonotype is large. The V call is TRBV19, the J call TRBJ1-1; 7 bases are shared with TRBD1. The germline V gene has CDR1 LNHDA and CDR2 SQIVND (reference sequence). There are 16 residues in the CDR3. J was trimmed by 0 bases and V by 9 bases; bases with no gene match: 13. DNA for the CDR3: TGTGCCAGCCTTCGACAGGGAGCTTCTATGAACACTGAAGCTTTCTTT. As protein: CASLRQGASMNTEAFF.

The chain links TRBV19 to TRBJ2-2, with 11 bases fitting TRBD1. Germline V gives CDR1 LNHDA, CDR2 SQIVND (reference sequence). This CDR3 is built from 16 residues. Losses at the gene ends were 6 bases for V and 5 bases for J; bases not matched to a gene: 8. This CDR3 is CASRAGQGARTGELFF. As DNA, the CDR3 is TGTGCCAGTAGGGCCGGACAGGGGGCAAGGACCGGGGAGCTGTTTTTT.

The chain employs TRBV29-1 and TRBJ2-2, with D possibly TRBD2 on 5 matching bases. V lost 7 bases and J 7 bases, leaving 7 bases between the germline ends. From germline, CDR1 is SQVTM and CDR2 ANQGSEA. CDR3 size: 10 residues. As DNA, the CDR3 is TGCAGCGCCCGGGACGGGGAGCTGTTTTTT. This translates into CSARDGELFF.